This T cell receptor (beta chain) was sequenced for a study of Ad26.COV2.S vaccination and SARS-CoV-2 variants (dated by TCRdb to about 2021). Some background on the complete study: Vaccine-arm donors came from COV1001, a multicentre, randomized, double-blind, placebo-controlled phase I-IIa trial of Ad26.COV2.S in healthy adults. Sequencing of the TCRbeta repertoire served to evaluate the specificity and breadth of SARS-CoV-2-reactive T cell receptors following Ad26.COV2.S vaccination. Trial participants were randomized into five groups of five, in which low-dose or high-dose Ad26.COV2.S was given once or twice, or placebo was given on both occasions. Throughout the experiments and outcome assessment, investigators stayed blinded to trial group allocation. Ad26.COV2.S was administered intramuscularly at 5 x 10^10 or 1 x 10^11 viral particles, either as a single shot or as two shots given 56 days apart. The TCR-sequenced set comprised about 32 samples: around 20 Ad26.COV2.S vaccine recipients, 5 placebo recipients and 8 SARS-CoV-2 convalescent individuals.

Worth noting for this clone: Its specific antigen is unknown. One base away there is no much larger clone; base qualities are not given.

The immunoSEQ Assay was used to sequence TCRbeta CDR3 regions. After extraction, genomic DNA underwent amplification by bias-controlled multiplex PCR, followed by high-throughput sequencing. Per the authors' processing: To quantify the absolute abundance of every unique TCRbeta CDR3 region, sequences were collapsed and filtered. T cell fraction was estimated by normalizing TCRbeta template counts to usable DNA, which was measured by amplifying reference genes present in all nucleated cells. Repertoire TCRs were annotated as SARS-CoV-2-specific when V gene, CDR3 amino acid sequence and J gene were exactly matched to a known reactive TCR set. MIRA supplied the reference SARS-CoV-2 TCR set, which was filtered for enrichment in COVID-19-positive ImmuneCODE repertoires so that public or cross-reactive TCRs were removed. Using the MIRA antigens, annotated TCRs were further analysed by specific ORF or by position within an ORF. Breadth was defined as the number of annotated unique rearrangements divided by the total number of unique productive rearrangements, and depth was defined as the summed frequency of the annotated unique rearrangements. TCR breadth was compared between groups using two-sided Wilcoxon rank-sum tests. TCRdb mirrors the immuneACCESS table, restricted to in-frame sequences. Some clones are absent from its copies; in checked studies, under half trace to an unresolved V gene, and the reason for the others is unknown. Clone size and the V and J calls come from that table; the DNA yielded D and trimming. This sample holds around 270,000 clones; around 90% were observed only once. The ten top clones hold 2.5% to 3.5% of the sample.

In the germline V gene, CDR1 corresponds to SGHTS and CDR2 to YDEGEE. The CDR3 starts with the cysteine, ends with the phenylalanine, and has 16 residues. Of the read, only the CDR3 DNA is kept; its 48 bases are in frame from base 1. V loses 0 bases, J loses 7 bases, and the germline ends lie 17 bases apart. The treatment or condition label on this specimen signifies: 15 to 20 received Ad26.COV2.S at low or high dose, single or two shots; 5 received placebo; per-sample allocation not given. For vaccine and placebo recipients, the sequenced repertoires came from samples collected on day 63 after the first injection. Cohort 1b enrolled around 24 adults aged 18-55 years at a single site in Boston, USA, between 29 July and 7 August 2020. Ad26.COV2.S was a replication-incompetent adenovirus type 26 vector expressing a prefusion-stabilized SARS-CoV-2 spike protein from the original Wuhan strain. Overall results and qualifications from the work: Substantial breadth of spike-specific CD8+ and CD4+ T cell responses was reported after vaccination. The study lacked the statistical power to compare responses across vaccine doses or regimens. Comparable non-spike TCR breadth was observed between vaccine and placebo recipients, consistent with only spike being contained in the vaccine. The authors noted that total T cell responses may have been underestimated by the TCR breadth and depth analyses. Ad26.COV2.S recipients had higher spike-specific TCR breadth than placebo recipients (P = 0.0014).

The sequence was obtained from a person between 18 and 60 years old who received the Ad26.COV2.S COVID-19 vaccine or a placebo. The sequences come from peripheral blood, collected in a trial of Ad26.COV2.S vaccine versus placebo. The chain employs TRBV5-8 and TRBJ1-5, and perhaps TRBD1 as D gene, on 5 matching bases. The sequenced DNA is TGTGCCAGCAGCTTGGCCAGCCGGGGGATTAGGCAGCCCCAGCATTTT. Its protein reads: CASSLASRGIRQPQHF.